This is a list of T cell receptor beta chains from one sample in a study of T cell responses to AZD1222 COVID-19 vaccine. Clones were sequenced by immunoSEQ multiplex PCR, and TCRdb holds only the in-frame ones, with some missing. The sample records about 100,000 clones, about 93% being singletons. Sequencing used peripheral blood, obtained on day 0 of AZD1222 vaccination. These receptors all stem from an adult in good health. The CDR3 runs from the conserved cysteine through the conserved F or W. The order of the fields is D gene, clone size, J gene, V gene, CDR3 DNA, CDR3 protein. The D gene is left open where the match is weak. A clone size is listed for some rows: how often the clone was seen (once, few, many), or a class if it is expanded.

- few TRBJ2-5 TRBV7-9 TGTGCCAGCAGCTTACACACCGTCACTAGGCCGTTCAAGACCCAGTACTTC CASSLHTVTRPFKTQYF
- - TRBJ2-7 TRBV3-1/TRBV3-2 TGTGCCAGCAGCCAAGGGCGAAACTACGAGCAGTACTTC CASSQGRNYEQYF
- - TRBJ1-1 TRBV5-1 TGCGCCAGCAGCATGACCGCGGGGAACACTGAAGCTTTCTTT CASSMTAGNTEAFF
- - TRBJ2-6 TRBV5-4 TGTGCCAGCAGCCCCGGACGTCAGGGGAATTCTGGGGCCAACGTCCTGACTTTC CASSPGRQGNSGANVLTF
TRBD1 once TRBJ2-3 TRBV5-1 TGCGCCAGCAGCTACCTGGACAGGGCGTTGGAAGATACGCAGTATTTT CASSYLDRALEDTQYF
- - TRBJ2-7 TRBV5-1 TGCGCCAGCAGCCCGGGACGGACCAGCTCCTACGAGCAGTACTTC CASSPGRTSSYEQYF
- - TRBJ2-1 TRBV9 TGTGCCAGCAGCGTAGAAAGTTACAATGAGCAGTTCTTC CASSVESYNEQFF
- - TRBJ1-2 TRBV7-9 TGTGCCAGCAGCTTAGCGGTTGGGGCAGGGTGGAACTATGGCTACACCTTC CASSLAVGAGWNYGYTF
- - TRBJ2-3 TRBV6-5 TGTGCCAGCAGTTGGGTACCTAACAACGCAGGGGCGCAGTATTTT CASSWVPNNAGAQYF
- - TRBJ1-2 TRBV5-1 TGCGCCAGCAGCTACACATCTACCTATGGCTACACCTTC CASSYTSTYGYTF
TRBD1 - TRBJ2-3 TRBV24-1 TGTGCCACCAGTGACTCGGCCGGGACAGACACAGATACGCAGTATTTT CATSDSAGTDTDTQYF
- - TRBJ2-7 TRBV19 TGTGCCAGTGCCCGGATTGACTCCTACGAGCAGTACTTC CASARIDSYEQYF
- - TRBJ2-6 TRBV11-2 TGTGCCAGCAGCTTGCGCGGACAGCCCTCTGGGGCCAACGTCCTGACTTTC CASSLRGQPSGANVLTF
- - TRBJ1-2 TRBV7-9 TGTGCCAGCAGCTTAGGGAGTGCTCTTGATAACTATGGCTACACCTTC CASSLGSALDNYGYTF
- - TRBJ1-2 TRBV5-6 TGTGCCAGCAGCTTGGACACCTTTGGCTATGGCTACACCTTC CASSLDTFGYGYTF
TRBD1 - TRBJ2-7 TRBV7-2 TGTGCCAGCAGCTTACAGGGGGACAGGTACGAGCAGTACTTC CASSLQGDRYEQYF
- - TRBJ1-1 TRBV12-5 TGTGCTAGTGGTTTGGTAGGGGGAAGCACTGAAGCTTTCTTT CASGLVGGSTEAFF
- - TRBJ1-6 TRBV3-1/TRBV3-2 TGTGCCAGCAGCCAAGTAGGTTCCTATAATTCACCCCTCCACTTT CASSQVGSYNSPLHF
TRBD1 - TRBJ2-7 TRBV19 TGTGCCAGTTCCGTAGGGGGACAGGCCTCCTACGAGCAGTACTTC CASSVGGQASYEQYF
TRBD1 - TRBJ2-3 TRBV6-5 TGTGCCAGCAGTATGGACAGGGCTGCGGATACGCAGTATTTT CASSMDRAADTQYF
- - TRBJ2-5 TRBV28 TGTGCCAGCAGTTTAGTGGGGGTGGGGGCCCTCTTAAAAGAGACCCAGTACTTC CASSLVGVGALLKETQYF
TRBD2 - TRBJ2-2 TRBV11-3 TGTGCCAGCAGCTTAACTAGCGGGAACACCGGGGAGCTGTTTTTT CASSLTSGNTGELFF
- - TRBJ2-2 TRBV4-1 TGCGCCAGCAGCCAACATAACACCGGGGAGCTGTTTTTT CASSQHNTGELFF
- - TRBJ1-1 TRBV9 TGTGCCAGCAGTTCTCACTTAGGGGTGAACACTGAAGCTTTCTTT CASSSHLGVNTEAFF
- - TRBJ1-1 TRBV4-1 TGCGCCAGCAGCCAAAGTACAGGGTTCACTGAAGCTTTCTTT CASSQSTGFTEAFF
TRBD1 - TRBJ1-1 TRBV10-3 TGTGCCATTCGCATAAGGACAGGGGGAACTGAAGCTTTCTTT CAIRIRTGGTEAFF
- - TRBJ2-5 TRBV18 TGTGCCAGCTCACCACTAAGCCAAGAGACCCAGTACTTC CASSPLSQETQYF
TRBD1 - TRBJ1-2 TRBV6-5 TGTGCCAGCAGAGACAGGGAAGGCTATGGCTACACCTTC CASRDREGYGYTF
TRBD2 - TRBJ2-7 TRBV29-1 TGCAGCGTCGGGACTAGCGGGAGAGGAGAGCAGTACTTC CSVGTSGRGEQYF
TRBD1 - TRBJ2-5 TRBV28 TGTGCCAGCAGCCCGAAAGATAGACAGGGTTTGGAGACCCAGTACTTC CASSPKDRQGLETQYF
TRBD1 - TRBJ1-5 TRBV11-2 TGTGCCAGCTCAGGGGGGAATCAGCCCCAGCATTTT CASSGGNQPQHF
- - TRBJ2-1 TRBV7-2 TGTGCCAGCAGCCCCTCCTTCGGTGAGCAGTTCTTC CASSPSFGEQFF
- - TRBJ2-3 TRBV7-9 TGTGCCAGCAGCTTAGGGGTTGGGGGCACAGATACGCAGTATTTT CASSLGVGGTDTQYF
- - TRBJ2-7 TRBV5-1 TGCGCCAGCAGCTTTGGCCAACGAGACCGAAAGTACGAGCAGTACTTC CASSFGQRDRKYEQYF
- - TRBJ1-2 TRBV9 TGTGCCAGCAGCGTAGGTCCTGCAGGGAACTATGGCTACACCTTC CASSVGPAGNYGYTF
TRBD1 once TRBJ2-6 TRBV6-4 TGTGCCAGCAGTGCAGGGGGCGGCTCTGGGGCCAACGTCCTGACTTTC CASSAGGGSGANVLTF
TRBD2 - TRBJ2-3 TRBV5-4 TGTGCCAGCAGCTCGGGACTAGCGGCAGTCACAGATACGCAGTATTTT CASSSGLAAVTDTQYF
- once TRBJ2-7 TRBV12-3/TRBV12-4 TGTGCCAGCAGTTTACGGTCCTACGAGCAGTACTTC CASSLRSYEQYF
TRBD1 - TRBJ2-2 TRBV18 TGTGCCAGCTCACCACAGGGACAGGCAGGCGGGGAGCTGTTTTTT CASSPQGQAGGELFF
- - TRBJ1-4 TRBV7-2 TGTGCCAGTGGGAACTTTAATGAAAAACTGTTTTTT CASGNFNEKLFF